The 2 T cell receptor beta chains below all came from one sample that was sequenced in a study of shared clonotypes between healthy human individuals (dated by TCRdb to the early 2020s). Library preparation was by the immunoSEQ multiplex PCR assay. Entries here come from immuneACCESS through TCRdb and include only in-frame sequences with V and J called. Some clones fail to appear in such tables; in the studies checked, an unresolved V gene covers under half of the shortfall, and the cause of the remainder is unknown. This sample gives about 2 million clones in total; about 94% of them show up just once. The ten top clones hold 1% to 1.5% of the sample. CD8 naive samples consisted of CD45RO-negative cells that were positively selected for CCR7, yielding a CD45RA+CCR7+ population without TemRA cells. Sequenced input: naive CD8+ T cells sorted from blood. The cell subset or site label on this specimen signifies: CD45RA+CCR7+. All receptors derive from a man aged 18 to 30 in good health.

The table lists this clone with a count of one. CDR3 region: CASSVGGTSYEQYF. The CDR3 coding sequence is TGTGCCAGCAGTGTTGGAGGTACCTCCTACGAGCAGTACTTC. The chain combines TRBV2 with TRBJ2-7; possibly TRBD2 for D (5 bases). CDR3 length equals 14 residues. Looked up from germline, CDR1 is SNHLY and CDR2 is FYNNEI. Trimming pared 4 bases from V and 0 bases from J, leaving 10 bases between.

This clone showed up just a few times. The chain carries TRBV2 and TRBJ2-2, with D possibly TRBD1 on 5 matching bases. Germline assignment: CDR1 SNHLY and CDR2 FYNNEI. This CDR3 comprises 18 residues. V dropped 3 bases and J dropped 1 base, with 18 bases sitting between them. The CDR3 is CASSDSQGPHLNTGELFF. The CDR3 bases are TGTGCCAGCAGTGATAGCCAGGGCCCGCACTTGAACACCGGGGAGCTGTTTTTT.